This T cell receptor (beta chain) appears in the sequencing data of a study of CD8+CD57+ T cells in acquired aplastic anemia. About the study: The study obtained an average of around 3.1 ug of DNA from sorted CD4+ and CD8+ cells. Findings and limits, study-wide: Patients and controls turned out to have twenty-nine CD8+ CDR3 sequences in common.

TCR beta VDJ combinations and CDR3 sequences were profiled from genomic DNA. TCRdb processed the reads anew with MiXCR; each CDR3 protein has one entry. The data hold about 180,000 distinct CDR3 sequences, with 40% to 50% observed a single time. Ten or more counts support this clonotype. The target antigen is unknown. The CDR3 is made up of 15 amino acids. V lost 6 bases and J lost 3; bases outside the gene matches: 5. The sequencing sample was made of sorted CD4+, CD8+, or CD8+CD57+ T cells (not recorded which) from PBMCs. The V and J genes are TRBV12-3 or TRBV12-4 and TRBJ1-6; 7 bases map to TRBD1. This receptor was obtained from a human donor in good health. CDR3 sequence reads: CASSTRDSYNSPLHF. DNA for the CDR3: TGTGCCAGCAGCACTCGGGACAGCTATAATTCACCCCTCCACTTT.